Sequencing of this T cell receptor (beta chain) was carried out in a study of blood T cell repertoires in COVID-19. Across the study: Collection of acute and convalescent COVID-19 samples took place in the United States, Italy and Spain. PBMCs, B-cell-depleted T cells, or T cells provided the cDNA or gDNA that made up the material.

Germline CDR1 reads SGDLS; CDR2 reads YYNGEE. The V and J ends lost 4 bases and 4 bases, in that order; junction bases with no gene match: 6. The CDR3 length is 15 residues. Clones were sequenced by immunoSEQ multiplex PCR, and TCRdb holds only the in-frame ones, with some missing. The sample shows some 150,000 clones, roughly 84% of them seen only once. The chain combines TRBV9 with TRBJ1-5; 9 bases agree with TRBD1. This TCR was recovered from a human donor in a cohort sampled during active COVID-19. The sequenced sample consisted of peripheral blood. CDR3 DNA sequence: TGTGCCAGCAGCACGGGACAGGGTAGGAATCAGCCCCAGCATTTT. Its translation: CASSTGQGRNQPQHF.